This T cell receptor (beta chain) is drawn from a study of blood T cell repertoires in COVID-19. Study processing details: Amplification from reference gene primers served as the basis for estimated nucleated cell counts. Sequencing used immunoSEQ multiplex PCR; TCRdb keeps in-frame clones, though not all of them. V, J and clone size derive from that table, while D and trimming were established from the DNA sequence. There are 43,000 or so clones in the sample; around nine tenths occur only once, and 16% lies in the top ten. V shed 5 bases and J shed 7 bases, with 11 bases lying between them. CDR3 size: 13 residues. CDR1 is MGHDK and CDR2 is SYGVNS in the germline V gene.

The chain joins TRBV25-1 to TRBJ1-4; D is unresolved. The sequence derives from a man between 60 and 70 years old with active or convalescent COVID-19. The sample taken for sequencing was peripheral blood. Here the CDR3 DNA reads TGTGCCAGCAGTAGTGGAGGGAGTGAAAAACTGTTTTTT. Protein product: CASSSGGSEKLFF.